The 22 T cell receptor beta chains below come from one sample, sequenced in a study of regulatory T cells in long-lasting Graves disease. Time point defined: persistent/refractory GD, antithyroid drugs over 5 years with positive TRAb. After RNA was extracted from PBMCs, the TCR library was made from it. Library construction for TCR beta used iRepertoire HTBI primers and Arm-PCR of CDR3 regions. TCRdb processed the multiplex PCR reads anew with MiXCR; each CDR3 protein has one entry. Of 350,000 to 500,000 distinct CDR3 sequences listed, under 25% are singletons. Sequencing used peripheral blood mononuclear cells (PBMCs), obtained when the disease was refractory, from a patient treated with antithyroid drugs. These receptors originate from a female donor with Graves disease.

Of note for this clonotype: An end of the junction does not agree with germline; a read error may underlie this. The V call is TRBV29-1, the J call TRBJ2-3; possibly TRBD1 for D (5 bases). The CDR3 is 13 amino acids. Germline CDR1 and CDR2: SQVTM and ANQGSEA. The CDR3 is CCVDQGSEDTQYF. Here the CDR3 DNA reads TGCTGCGTTGATCAGGGAAGCGAAGATACGCAGTATTTT.

This rearrangement joins TRBV18 to TRBJ1-1; 7 bases are a match to TRBD1. In germline, CDR1 is KGHSH, CDR2 LQKENI. J was trimmed by 0 bases and V by 1 base; bases with no gene match: 5. The CDR3 length is 16 residues. CDR3 amino acids: CASSPQAGGMNTEAFF. The CDR3 coding sequence is TGTGCCAGCTCACCACAAGCAGGGGGGATGAACACTGAAGCTTTCTTT.

V usage is TRBV30 and J usage is TRBJ2-1; no clear D gene. V lost 2 bases to trimming and J lost 6 bases, with 8 bases between them. Germline V gene lookup returns CDR1 GTSNPN and CDR2 SVGIG (reference sequence). The CDR3 is 12 amino acids. This chain's CDR3 is CAWSPLVNEQFF. CDR3 nucleotide sequence: TGTGCCTGGAGTCCCCTCGTCAATGAGCAGTTCTTC. The whole variable domain, filled in from reference TRBV30 and TRBJ2-1, reads SQTIHQWPATLVQPVGSPLSLECTVEGTSNPNLYWYRQAAGRGLQLLFYSVGIGQISSEVPQNLSASRPQDRQFILSSKKLLLSDSGFYLCAWSPLVNEQFFGPGTRLTVL.

This clonotype occurred many times. The chain uses TRBV18 and TRBJ1-1; possibly TRBD1 for D (6 bases). The CDR3 runs to 13 residues. Germline V lookup: CDR1 KGHSH, CDR2 LQKENI. Trimming removed 8 bases from V and 0 bases from J, with 10 bases in between. The CDR3 DNA reads as TGTGCCAGCGCCGGGACACTGAACACTGAAGCTTTCTTT. Protein: CASAGTLNTEAFF.

This chain connects TRBV27 to TRBJ2-3; no firm D call. Trimming cost V 3 bases and J 2 bases, with 9 bases left between them. Germline lookup yields CDR1 MNHEY and CDR2 SMNVEV (reference sequence). This CDR3 is built from 14 residues. The DNA for the CDR3 is TGTGCCAGCAGTTTGGAAGTAGCCACAGATACGCAGTATTTT. Amino acid sequence: CASSLEVATDTQYF.

Note on this clonotype: With a much larger clone just one base away, this may be a read error. V usage is TRBV6-2 or TRBV6-3 and J usage is TRBJ1-2; a weak D match, TRBD1 (5 bases). Between the trimmed V and J ends, which lost 5 bases and 0 bases, there was a span of 16 bases. The CDR3 sequence is 16 residues long. Germline CDR1 is MNHEY and CDR2 is SVGEGT. In DNA, the CDR3 is TGTGCCAGCAGTGAATTTTGGGACGATACTAACTATGGCTACACCTTC. It is translated as CASSEFWDDTNYGYTF.

The chain has TRBV10-3 and TRBJ2-7; 8 bases fit TRBD1. J gave up 4 bases and V 2 bases, and 7 bases lay outside the gene matches. CDR3 length: 15 residues. Germline V gene lookup returns CDR1 ENHRY and CDR2 SYGVKD. The CDR3 DNA reads as TGTGCCATCAGTGAGCCGGGACAGGCACAATACGAGCAGTACTTC. Its translation: CAISEPGQAQYEQYF.

This clonotype was recorded at least ten times. The chain joins TRBV20-1 to TRBJ2-5, with D possibly being TRBD1 (5 bases). V gave up 8 bases and J gave up 5 bases, with 18 bases separating them. Germline CDR1 DFQATT, CDR2 SNEGSKA (reference sequence). CDR3 length equals 13 residues. CDR3 protein: CSSPGSVGETQYF. The CDR3 DNA follows: TGCAGTAGTCCAGGGTCGGTCGGGGAGACCCAGTACTTC.

This clonotype was counted at least ten times. This rearrangement joins TRBV2 to TRBJ2-2, with D perhaps matching TRBD1 or TRBD2 (6 bases each). Trimming removed 4 bases at V and 5 bases at J, with 14 bases between. This CDR3 comprises 15 residues. Germline values: CDR1 SNHLY, CDR2 FYNNEI. The CDR3 region is CASSVGGLGTGELFF. DNA of the CDR3: TGTGCCAGCAGTGTTGGGGGGCTGGGGACCGGGGAGCTGTTTTTT.

As for this clonotype: A read error may produce the germline difference seen at one junction end. V gene TRBV5-1 combines with J gene TRBJ2-7; perhaps TRBD1 as D (6 bases). There are 16 residues in the CDR3. Germline assignment: CDR1 SGHRS and CDR2 YFSETQ. The CDR3 reads CASSVVWTDRHYEQYF. The DNA for the CDR3 is TGTGCCAGCAGCGTTGTTTGGACAGATCGCCACTACGAGCAGTACTTC.

On this clonotype itself: A much larger clone lies a single base off, so this may be a read error. The genes are TRBV27 and TRBJ1-5, with a weak D call TRBD1 (5 bases). Germline V gene sequence: CDR1 MNHEY, CDR2 SMNVEV (reference sequence). This CDR3 contains 15 residues. CDR3 loop: CTSSSGTTSNQPQHF. CDR3 DNA: TGTACCAGCAGCTCCGGGACTACTAGCAATCAGCCCCAGCATTTT.

This clonotype was seen a handful of times. This rearrangement joins TRBV20-1 to TRBJ1-1; D may be TRBD1 (6 bases). The CDR3 has 12 amino acids. Germline lookup yields CDR1 DFQATT and CDR2 SNEGSKA (reference sequence). CDR3 region: CRGAGENTEAFF. CDR3 DNA: TGCAGGGGGGCGGGGGAGAACACTGAAGCTTTCTTT.

This clonotype was seen many times. The chain links TRBV3-1 to TRBJ2-5; 7 nucleotides line up with TRBD1. The CDR3 is 14 amino acids. CDR1 and CDR2 from the germline V gene are LGHDT and YNNKEL (reference sequence). Trimming removed 2 bases from V and 3 bases from J; junction bases left unmatched: 3. The CDR3 reads CASSQPGQKETQYF. The CDR3 coding sequence is TGTGCCAGCAGCCAACCGGGACAGAAAGAGACCCAGTACTTC.

This clonotype was detected many times. This sequence joins TRBV3-1 and TRBJ2-7; 7 positions agree with TRBD1. V trimming: 3 bases; J trimming: 4 bases; junction bases outside the gene matches: 9. The CDR3 extends over 15 amino acids. The germline V gene encodes CDR1 LGHDT and CDR2 YNNKEL (reference sequence). The DNA for the CDR3 is TGTGCCAGCAGCCAGGCCCCGGGACAGCAATACGAGCAGTACTTC. It specifies CASSQAPGQQYEQYF.

V gene TRBV2 combines with J gene TRBJ2-1; D is uncertain. Trimming removed 2 bases from V and 2 bases from J, with 10 bases in between. The CDR3 is 15 residues long. The germline gives CDR1 SNHLY, CDR2 FYNNEI. Here the CDR3 reads CASSEMLETYNEQFF. CDR3 in DNA: TGTGCCAGCAGTGAAATGCTGGAAACCTACAATGAGCAGTTCTTC. The full variable domain, completed using reference TRBV2 and TRBJ2-1, is EPEVTQTPSHQVTQMGQEVILRCVPISNHLYFYWYRQILGQKVEFLVSFYNNEISEKSEIFDDQFSVERPDGSNFTLKIRSTKLEDSAMYFCASSEMLETYNEQFFGPGTRLTVL.

This clonotype was picked up many times. The genes are TRBV7-9 and TRBJ2-5; no firm D call. Looked up from germline, CDR1 is SEHNR and CDR2 is FQNEAQ (reference sequence). The V end was cut by 10 bases, the J end by 5 bases, with 17 bases between. The CDR3 length is 13 residues. The CDR3 region is CATGLFGGETQYF. CDR3 sequence (DNA): TGTGCCACCGGGTTGTTTGGTGGGGAGACCCAGTACTTC.

This clonotype was detected a few times. The chain recombines TRBV28 with TRBJ2-3, with TRBD1 matching over 10 bases. Trimming took 6 bases from V and 6 from J; bases not matched to a gene: 6. Germline lookup yields CDR1 MDHEN and CDR2 SYDVKM. The CDR3 extends over 14 amino acids. The CDR3 DNA reads as TGTGCCAGCAGCTCCCGACAGGGGGCGGATACGCAGTATTTT. Its translation: CASSSRQGADTQYF. The full variable domain, in which reference TRBV28 and TRBJ2-3 provide the parts outside the CDR3, is DVKVTQSSRYLVKRTGEKVFLECVQDMDHENMFWYRQDPGLGLRLIYFSYDVKMKEKGDIPEGYSVSREKKERFSLILESASTNQTSMYLCASSSRQGADTQYFGPGTRLTVL.

Many counts were recorded for this clonotype. This chain joins TRBV28 and TRBJ1-1; 7 bases match TRBD1. The CDR3 length is 13 residues. CDR1 and CDR2 from the germline V gene are MDHEN and SYDVKM. The junction had 10 bases not matched to a gene; V was cut back by 5 bases and J by 10 bases. The CDR3 sequence: CASSPGQARGAFF. CDR3 nucleotide sequence: TGTGCCAGCAGTCCCGGACAGGCCCGCGGAGCTTTCTTT.

The chain is built from TRBV7-8 and TRBJ1-4; D unclear. Germline CDR1 and CDR2: SGHVS and FQNEAQ. The CDR3 length is 14 residues. V was pared by 5 bases and J by 5 bases, with 12 bases between. In nucleotides, the CDR3 is TGTGCCAGCAGCCACCGGGCCGAAAATGAAAAACTGTTTTTT. Its translation is CASSHRAENEKLFF.

The chain links TRBV14 to TRBJ2-2, with 7 bases fitting TRBD1. V shed 5 bases and J 0 bases; nucleotides not matched to a gene: 0. CDR3 length equals 14 residues. Germline-derived CDR1 and CDR2 are SGHDN and FVKESK. CDR3 amino acids: CASSGQANTGELFF. The CDR3 region has the DNA TGTGCCAGCAGCGGACAGGCGAACACCGGGGAGCTGTTTTTT.

This clonotype has only a few counts. The J gene is TRBJ2-1, the V gene TRBV12-3 or TRBV12-4, with D unclear. V was trimmed by 4 bases and J by 0 bases, leaving 10 bases between them. The CDR3 sequence is 15 residues long. This CDR3 reads CASSSQSISYNEQFF. For the CDR3, the DNA is TGTGCCAGCAGTTCCCAATCCATCTCCTACAATGAGCAGTTCTTC.

V and J are TRBV20-1 and TRBJ2-5, with 16 bases lining up with TRBD2. V trimming: 0 bases; J trimming: 4 bases; junction bases outside the gene matches: 11. In germline, CDR1 is DFQATT, CDR2 SNEGSKA (reference sequence). The CDR3 is 19 residues long. The CDR3 region is CSARDLGLAGGPRLETQYF. The CDR3 DNA sequence: TGCAGTGCTAGAGATTTGGGACTAGCGGGAGGGCCAAGGTTAGAGACCCAGTACTTC.